This T cell receptor (beta chain) was recovered during a study of PD-1 blockade in mismatch repair-deficient tumors. Study details: Patients had over ten mismatch repair-deficient cancer types and were previously treated and progressing. Whole-study findings and limits: Tumor-resident clones, often undetectable pretreatment in blood, expanded then contracted after pembrolizumab.

Clones were sequenced by immunoSEQ multiplex PCR, and TCRdb holds only the in-frame ones, with some missing. This table has 56,000 or so clones, approximately 84% appearing once. All patients were mismatch repair deficient, assessed by either PCR or immunohistochemistry. TCR sequencing covered a few patients who responded to pembrolizumab. In regard to this clone: No antigen is known for it.

This CDR3 spans 15 amino acids. The germline V and J ends were trimmed by 3 bases and 0 bases, with 11 bases remaining between them. Germline lookup yields CDR1 MNHEY and CDR2 SMNVEV (reference sequence). This TCR derives from an adult with mismatch repair-deficient cancer. The rearrangement links TRBV27 to TRBJ1-1; D is unresolved. The sample in question was peripheral blood, obtained approximately 18 weeks after starting pembrolizumab. The CDR3, as DNA: TGTGCCAGCAGTTTTAGAGGAAACTTGAACACTGAAGCTTTCTTT. Protein sequence: CASSFRGNLNTEAFF.